A selection of T cell receptor beta chains follows, all from one sample in a study of CD8 T cells in Susac syndrome. Each CDR3 protein is one row after TCRdb ran MiXCR on the immunoSEQ multiplex PCR reads. The table shows around 300,000 distinct CDR3 sequences, with roughly 85% occurring only once. What was sequenced was CD8+ T cells from PBMCs. The receptor source for this set is a human donor with multiple sclerosis. The CDR3 runs from the conserved cysteine through the conserved F or W. D genes are given only for firm matches.

V gene: TRBV4-3
J gene: TRBJ2-7
D gene: TRBD1
CDR3 protein: CASSPGSGQDPYEQYF

V gene: TRBV28
J gene: TRBJ1-4
D gene: NA
CDR3 protein: CASSYNEKLFF

V gene: TRBV19
J gene: TRBJ1-5
D gene: NA
CDR3 protein: CASNWGRQGYSNQPQHF

V gene: TRBV4-2
J gene: TRBJ2-1
D gene: TRBD2
CDR3 protein: CASSQDPGLAGTNEQFF

V gene: TRBV6-4
J gene: TRBJ2-1
D gene: TRBD2
CDR3 protein: CASRLGTSGSSSYNEQFF

V gene: TRBV12-3/TRBV12-4
J gene: TRBJ2-7
D gene: TRBD2
CDR3 protein: CASSAGGYYEQYF

V gene: TRBV28
J gene: TRBJ2-7
D gene: NA
CDR3 protein: CASSFLPATVSPEQYF

V gene: TRBV7-3
J gene: TRBJ1-1
D gene: NA
CDR3 protein: CASSDRDREVTEAFF

V gene: TRBV9
J gene: TRBJ2-1
D gene: TRBD2
CDR3 protein: CASSLGTSQHNEQFF

V gene: TRBV28
J gene: TRBJ1-2
D gene: NA
CDR3 protein: CASRAEGRYYGYTF

V gene: TRBV7-9
J gene: TRBJ2-5
D gene: TRBD1
CDR3 protein: CASSFGLRDRVETQYF

V gene: TRBV30
J gene: TRBJ1-2
D gene: NA
CDR3 protein: CAWSVFCGGTDYGYTF

V gene: TRBV6-1
J gene: TRBJ2-7
D gene: TRBD2
CDR3 protein: CASSSGTSGRTYEQYF

V gene: TRBV29-1
J gene: TRBJ2-1
D gene: TRBD2
CDR3 protein: CSVEGASGRFYNEQFF

V gene: TRBV24-1
J gene: TRBJ2-7
D gene: NA
CDR3 protein: CATSDSSVSYEQYF

V gene: TRBV7-2
J gene: TRBJ2-1
D gene: TRBD2
CDR3 protein: CASSRREGGYNEQFF

V gene: TRBV12-3/TRBV12-4
J gene: TRBJ2-1
D gene: TRBD2
CDR3 protein: CASSLDGLAGEQFF

V gene: TRBV7-9
J gene: TRBJ2-1
D gene: NA
CDR3 protein: CASSVTGWLDNEQFF

V gene: TRBV27
J gene: TRBJ2-7
D gene: TRBD1
CDR3 protein: CASSPDRGWYEQYF

V gene: TRBV4-1
J gene: TRBJ1-5
D gene: NA
CDR3 protein: CASSQGSGVYGQPQHF

V gene: TRBV7-6
J gene: TRBJ2-1
D gene: TRBD2
CDR3 protein: CASSLKLAVRGSQGQFF

V gene: TRBV11-1
J gene: TRBJ2-5
D gene: NA
CDR3 protein: CASSLVHPTAPQETQYF

V gene: TRBV4-1
J gene: TRBJ2-4
D gene: NA
CDR3 protein: CASSQDSGLAKNIQYF

V gene: TRBV27
J gene: TRBJ2-5
D gene: NA
CDR3 protein: CASSLSPGRWETQYF

V gene: TRBV5-4
J gene: TRBJ1-2
D gene: TRBD1
CDR3 protein: CASSLLRTGGNGYTF

V gene: TRBV6-2/TRBV6-3
J gene: TRBJ2-3
D gene: NA
CDR3 protein: CASSPTNRRGDTQYF

V gene: TRBV19
J gene: TRBJ2-1
D gene: NA
CDR3 protein: CASSASSYNEQFF

V gene: TRBV28
J gene: TRBJ1-1
D gene: NA
CDR3 protein: CASSPLGGLEIVNTEAFF

V gene: TRBV5-6
J gene: TRBJ2-7
D gene: NA
CDR3 protein: CASSSPTGLGFYEQYF